This TCR beta chain was sequenced during a study of cytomegalovirus exposure and HLA in healthy donors (TCRdb year 2017). Some background on the complete study: In an earlier analysis of 587 of the donors, 276 Gb of sequence data and about 110 million unique TCR beta sequences from 150 million to 200 million T cells were reported. Of the 350 to 450 genotyped donors, 81% were placed in the genetic ancestry cluster associated with self-reported Caucasian donors. About 5 DR-DQ haplotypes were handled as single units for association and clustering, since linkage in the cohort was strong. Rather than drawing on any new phenotypic data, the later analysis identified candidate immune exposures from TCR beta sequences and the way those sequences occurred across donors. Donor age, sex, ethnicity and CMV serostatus were collected together with the repertoire data. An earlier analysis of 587 of the donors used high-throughput TCR beta sequencing to judge whether each TCR beta V gene segment behaved as functional or pseudogenic. In addition to the first cohort of approximately 670 subjects, a separate validation cohort of 120 different subjects was used. The study profiled the T cell repertoires of about 720 subjects by immunosequencing and related them to cytomegalovirus serostatus. A later genetic analysis took genome-wide SNP genotypes for about 55% of the 666 donors and used that subset as a discovery cohort. In a later analysis, previously published TCR beta repertoires from 666 donors were re-analyzed and high-resolution HLA genotyping was added so that TCR occurrence patterns could be studied. Class I and class II HLA loci were covered by the typing at four-digit resolution. The study aimed to test whether signatures of past pathogen exposure could be identified by cataloging public T cell receptors. High-throughput TCR immunosequencing, statistical association of individual TCRs with disease status, and machine learning were combined to predict cytomegalovirus infection status. The number of donors typed differed by locus, with roughly 629-640 for A, B, C, DRB1 and DQB1, around 560 for DQA1, 606 for DPA1, and roughly 450 for DPB1. Every discovery cohort repertoire had been produced on one sequencing platform. Among 300 to 500 genotyped donors of the cohort, an average of about 240,000 unique TCR beta nucleotide sequences was sequenced per donor, of which about 19% were non-productive. An early release covering some 640 HLA-typed donors comprised roughly 300 gigabases of sequencing data and tens of millions of unique TCR sequences. The investigation overall reported the following: A later genetic analysis reported fewer N-insertions in productive TCRs among donors in an Asian-associated ancestry cluster than the roughly 690-donor mean. CMV serostatus was the only immune exposure information available for the cohort. Because some donors lacked HLA typing at each locus, the association tests relied only on the typed subset. Sequencing depth was assumed to be roughly uniform across donors in the presence/absence analyses, though that assumption may not hold. Because counts were too low, roughly 17 rarely observed V segments, including chromosome 9 orphons, were left out of the earlier analysis of 500 to 750 of the donors. Correlated functional status among segregating V segments might reflect linkage disequilibrium, but an unknown experimental factor could not be ruled out. When HLA alleles, especially DR and DQ, strongly co-occurred, attributing TCR associations to individual alleles was difficult. Broadly in line with IMGT annotations, most TCR beta V segments showed up in productive rearrangements about 87% or about 30% of the time in an earlier analysis of around 550 of the donors. The authors suggested that the approach could potentially be extended to other disease states and immunological phenotypes. An association between a missense DCLRE1C variant and V-gene and J-gene trimming of TCR beta chains was found in a later genetic analysis and replicated in an independent cohort. Several of the top co-occurrence clusters appeared to be linked to parvovirus B19, influenza, CMV and Epstein-Barr virus, according to a later analysis. The study gave a list of more than 150 TCR beta chains associated with cytomegalovirus. A further reported finding was that TCR beta sequences accurately predicted the HLA-A and HLA-B alleles for most subjects in the first cohort. A few of the identified cytomegalovirus-associated TCR beta chains were confirmed in vitro to be specific for cytomegalovirus antigens. According to a later analysis, TCR association rates differed among HLA loci, with DRB1 alleles showing the most associated TCRs and HLA-C alleles showing the fewest. A cluster of highly shared sequence variants was judged likely to be a technical artifact of the sequencing pipeline. In this cohort, only TCR beta chains were sequenced, and detectable features were limited by the absence of alpha or paired-chain data. The classifier was reported to diagnose cytomegalovirus status with high specificity and sensitivity in both the original cohort and the validation cohort. In a later analysis, around 17,000 TCR beta sequences were associated with specific HLA alleles at a false discovery rate of 0.05. Some IMGT-functional V segments, including TRBV6-2 and TRBV6-3, could not be told apart with the 87-base-pair reads, so those segments were excluded. Across donors, most TCR sequences were observed very rarely, whereas some public TCRs were present in many individuals. In a later analysis, HLA-associated TCR beta chains showed more clonal expansion and lower generation probabilities than non-associated chains that were equally common. A later analysis found that most CMV-associated TCR beta chains appeared HLA-restricted, with HLA associations seemingly driven largely by CMV exposure.

The cohort consisted of 600 to 700 healthy bone marrow donors. At the time of sampling, every cohort member was nominally healthy, though immune exposures that went unrecorded were likely present. The donor was CMV seronegative and was included in the group of a few hundred seronegative cohort members. Every donor gave a peripheral blood sample, and the peripheral blood mononuclear cells from that sample were used for TCR beta sequencing. The Qiagen DNeasy Blood Extraction Kit was used to extract genomic DNA from the blood cell samples. Germline trimming: 7 bases from V, 2 bases from J; junction bases outside gene matches: 7. CDR1 MNHNY and CDR2 SVGAGI are derived from the germline V gene (reference sequence). The CDR3 covers 14 residues, taking in both the cysteine and the phenylalanine. Kept here is only the CDR3 DNA, which spans 42 bases and is read in frame from base 1. Comment on this clone: There is no known antigen for this receptor. Per-base qualities were not stored, and no clone one base away is much larger.

Library method: the immunoSEQ multiplex PCR assay. The multiplex PCR relied on a mix of 60 forward primers for TCR Vbeta segments and 13 reverse primers for TCR Jbeta segments. The CDR3 region of rearranged TCR beta genes was amplified from genomic DNA by a multiplex PCR assay. Amplified TCR beta libraries were sequenced as 87-base-pair reads on the Illumina HiSeq System. In the paper's pipeline: A later analysis tallied some 79 million unique TCR beta chains across the approximately 670 repertoires, and about 12 million of those chains were shared by two or more donors. A nearest-neighbor algorithm error-corrected the raw reads and collapsed the reads into unique sequences, merging closely related sequences to remove PCR and sequencing errors. V, D and J gene segments were assigned by aligning CDR3 sequences to IMGT reference sequences. For a sequence to be retained, a match of at least six nucleotides was required to both a V gene segment and a J gene segment. A rearrangement was called productive if the CDR3 had no stop codons and remained in frame with V and J, and every other rearrangement was called non-productive. Following IMGT convention, CDR3 was defined as the stretch from the second conserved V-encoded cysteine to the conserved J-encoded phenylalanine. Sequences without an unambiguous match to a single V gene segment were excluded from the earlier analysis of approximately 600 of the donors. In an earlier analysis of roughly 500 of the donors, V segments were called functional above 56.7% productive rearrangements and were called segregating when the between-donor standard deviation exceeded 5%. A statistical classification framework was developed to diagnose cytomegalovirus status using the catalog of TCR beta chain sequences. A later analysis assigned V and J genes by comparing TCR nucleotide sequences with IMGT/GENE-DB human TR gene sequences. The TCRdist pipeline was used in a later analysis to assign CDR3 sequences and most-parsimonious VDJ recombination scenarios. In a later analysis, each TCR beta chain was defined by its CDR3 amino acid sequence together with its V-gene family, and reads without a unique V-gene family were excluded. A later analysis removed nearly 600 highly shared, low-generation-probability nucleotide sequences to deal with suspected cross-contamination and a sequencing artifact. In a later analysis, a clonal expansion index was calculated for each public chain from normalized within-repertoire ranks of inferred template counts. Generation probabilities in a later analysis came from a VDJ recombination model fitted to out-of-frame rearrangements, and those results were checked against IGoR. In a later analysis, TCR-TCR, TCR-HLA and TCR-CMV co-occurrence was scored with hypergeometric tests, and a repertoire-size bias correction was applied to TCR pairs. False discovery rates were estimated in a later analysis by permuting HLA or CMV assignments 20 times. In a later analysis, co-occurring TCRs were grouped using DBSCAN, with TCRdist sequence similarity added in when clustering inside HLA-allele-positive subsets. Co-occurrence clustering excluded repertoires with fewer than 30,000 or more than 120,000 public chains, plus five with anomalous nucleotide sharing. TCRdb provides this immuneACCESS table in a form limited to in-frame rearrangements. Some clones are lacking; in checked studies, under half of them reflect an unresolved V gene, and why the rest are absent is not known. V, J and clone size were drawn from that table, and D and trimming were deduced from the DNA. The sample yields tens of thousands of clones; about 73% were counted once. Roughly 3.4% of the sample rests with the top ten.

The sample comprised PBMCs. This receptor chain uses TRBV6-6 and TRBJ2-7, with 8 bases in between that match TRBD2. The clonotype originates from a woman aged 25 to 39 in good health and CMV-seronegative. Read as DNA, the sequence is TGTGCCAGCATGTTCGGGGGGGCCGCCTACGAGCAGTACTTC. Its coded protein is CASMFGGAAYEQYF.